This record covers a single T cell receptor beta chain. What it recognizes is unknown. The data derive from a study of cytomegalovirus exposure and HLA in healthy donors. Study conclusions and caveats: According to the study, about 180 TCR beta chains were cytomegalovirus-associated. Reported results showed that the classifier diagnosed cytomegalovirus status with high specificity and sensitivity.

CDR1 and CDR2 (germline): ENHRY, SYGVKD. The CDR3 loop spans 14 amino acids. V was pared by 3 bases and J by 3 bases, with 9 bases between. Some clones are missing from TCRdb's copy, which holds only in-frame ones; the method was immunoSEQ multiplex PCR. The profile covers some 65,000 clones, with roughly 96% appearing a single time and 2% to 2.5% taken by the ten largest. The clonotype originates from a man between 18 and 29 years old in good health and CMV-seronegative. Sequencing was performed on PBMCs. The chain carries TRBV10-3 and TRBJ2-1; no clear D gene. The CDR3 DNA sequence: TGTGCCATCAGTGAAAGTACAGACTACAATGAGCAGTTCTTC. It specifies CAISESTDYNEQFF.